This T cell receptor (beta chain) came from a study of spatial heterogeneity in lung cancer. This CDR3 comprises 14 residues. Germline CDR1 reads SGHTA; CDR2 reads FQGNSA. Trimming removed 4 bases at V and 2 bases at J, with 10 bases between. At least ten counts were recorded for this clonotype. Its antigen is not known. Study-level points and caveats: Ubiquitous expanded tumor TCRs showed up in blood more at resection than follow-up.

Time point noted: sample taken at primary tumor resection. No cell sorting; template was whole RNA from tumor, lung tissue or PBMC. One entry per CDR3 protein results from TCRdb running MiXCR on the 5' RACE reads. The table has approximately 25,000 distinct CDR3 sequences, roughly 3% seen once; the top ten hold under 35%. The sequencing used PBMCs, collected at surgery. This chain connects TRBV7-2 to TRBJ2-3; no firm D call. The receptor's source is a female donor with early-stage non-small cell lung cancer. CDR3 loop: CASSWEKITDTQYF. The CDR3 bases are TGTGCCAGCAGCTGGGAAAAAATCACAGATACGCAGTATTTT.